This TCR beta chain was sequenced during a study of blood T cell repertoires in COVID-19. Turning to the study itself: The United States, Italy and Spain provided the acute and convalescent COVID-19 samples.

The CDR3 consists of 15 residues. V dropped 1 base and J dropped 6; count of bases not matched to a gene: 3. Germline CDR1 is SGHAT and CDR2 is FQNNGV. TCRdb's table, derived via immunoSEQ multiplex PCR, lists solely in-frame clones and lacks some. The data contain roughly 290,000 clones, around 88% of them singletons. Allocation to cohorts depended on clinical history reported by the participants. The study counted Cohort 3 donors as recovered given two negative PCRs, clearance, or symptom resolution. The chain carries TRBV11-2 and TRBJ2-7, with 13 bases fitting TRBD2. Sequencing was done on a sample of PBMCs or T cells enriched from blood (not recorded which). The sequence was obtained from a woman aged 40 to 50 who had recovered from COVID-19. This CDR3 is CASSLAGLAGVEQYF. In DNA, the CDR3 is TGTGCCAGCAGCTTAGCAGGACTAGCGGGAGTCGAGCAGTACTTC.